The next 2 T cell receptor beta chains were all read from a single sample in a study of T cells in Graves' hyperthyroidism and ophthalmopathy. Amplification targeted TCR beta CDR3 regions from RNA transcripts. HTBI primers drove first-round RT-PCR of the TCR CDR3. TCRdb used MiXCR to reprocess the multiplex PCR reads, holding one entry per CDR3 protein. The sample has hundreds of thousands of distinct CDR3 sequences, around 13% seen once; the top ten hold around 32%. Sequences were obtained from blood. The receptor source for this set is a woman between 40 and 50 years old with Graves' ophthalmopathy.

The chain uses TRBV10-3 and TRBJ2-7, with 8 bases identical to TRBD1. CDR1 is ENHRY, CDR2 SYGVKD, per germline. The V gene end was trimmed by 7 bases and the J gene end by 3 bases; junction bases not matched to a gene: 5. The CDR3 runs to 13 residues. CDR3 sequence (DNA): TGTGCCATCATGGACAGGGTAAGCTACGAGCAGTACTTC. It translates to CAIMDRVSYEQYF.

This clonotype was recorded many times. CDR3 coding DNA: TGTGCCAGCAGCATGAGCGGGAGGGAAGATACGCAGTATTTT. Translation: CASSMSGREDTQYF. The rearrangement joins TRBV9 to TRBJ2-3; 10 bases are a match to TRBD2. With 4 bases clipped from V and 5 bases from J, the junction kept 4 bases outside the gene matches. This CDR3 has 14 amino acids. Germline V gene data show CDR1 as SGDLS and CDR2 as YYNGEE.